This T cell receptor beta chain came from a study of identical twins. Study results and caveats: It was possible that invariant MAIT and iNKT cells partly confounded the zero-insertion analyses. Cord blood beta clonotypes that were abundant carried fewer insertions, and memory repertoires showed no such trend.

This CDR3 contains 15 residues. Between the trimmed V and J ends, which lost 2 bases and 3 bases, there was a span of 11 bases. Germline CDR1 is LGHNA and CDR2 is YSLEER. This clonotype was seen a handful of times. Antigen: not known. Each CDR3 protein is one row after TCRdb ran MiXCR on the 5' RACE reads. Of hundreds of thousands of distinct CDR3 sequences listed, around 8.3% are singletons. These data were also filed under a second study, of yellow fever vaccine responses in identical twins.

The specimen sequenced was PBMCs. The origin of this receptor is a woman aged 18-35 years in good health. The V and J genes are TRBV4-3 and TRBJ2-4; D is uncertain. The CDR3 nucleotides read TGCGCCAGCAGCCAATACGAAGGGAACAAAAACATTCAGTACTTC. Its translation is CASSQYEGNKNIQYF.